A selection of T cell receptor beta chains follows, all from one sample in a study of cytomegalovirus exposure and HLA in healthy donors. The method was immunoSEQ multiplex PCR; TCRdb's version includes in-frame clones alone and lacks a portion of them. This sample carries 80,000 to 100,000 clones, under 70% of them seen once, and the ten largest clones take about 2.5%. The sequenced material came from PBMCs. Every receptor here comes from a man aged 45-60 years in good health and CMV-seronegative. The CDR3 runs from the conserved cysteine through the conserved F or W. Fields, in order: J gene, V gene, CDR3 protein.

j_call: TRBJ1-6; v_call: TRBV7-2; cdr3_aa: CASSFRGPSSPLHF
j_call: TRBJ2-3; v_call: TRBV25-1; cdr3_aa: CASSPRGSGGSDTQYF
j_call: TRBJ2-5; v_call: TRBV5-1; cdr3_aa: CASSQQETQYF
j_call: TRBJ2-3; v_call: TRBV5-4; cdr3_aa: CASVNSGRAVDTQYF
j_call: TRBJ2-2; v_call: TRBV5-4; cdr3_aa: CASSWGYQGDTGELFF
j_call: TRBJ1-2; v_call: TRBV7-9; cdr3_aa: CASSLASGPHGYTF
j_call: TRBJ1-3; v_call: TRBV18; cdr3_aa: CASSTLRTGISSGNTIYF
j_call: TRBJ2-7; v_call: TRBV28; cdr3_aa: CASRTGRYEQYF
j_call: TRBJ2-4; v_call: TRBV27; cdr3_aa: CASSLGTSGIIGNIQYF
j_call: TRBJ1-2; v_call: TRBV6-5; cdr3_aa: CASSYSKGAGSYGYTF
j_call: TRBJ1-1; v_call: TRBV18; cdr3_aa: CASSPQMLGRVTMNTEAFF
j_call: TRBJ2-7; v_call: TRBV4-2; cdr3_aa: CASSPLVLASGAIYEQYF
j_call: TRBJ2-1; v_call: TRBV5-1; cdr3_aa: CASSSLAGARENEQFF
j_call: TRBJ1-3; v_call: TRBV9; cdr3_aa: CASSRREGRSGNTIYF
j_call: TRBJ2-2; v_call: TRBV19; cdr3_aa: CASSPLLQSGELFF
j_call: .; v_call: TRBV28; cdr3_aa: CASSAPGTGHYEQYF
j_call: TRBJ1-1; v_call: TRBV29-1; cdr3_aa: CSVDRAENTEAFF
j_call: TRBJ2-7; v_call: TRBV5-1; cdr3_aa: CASSPVPERDEQYF
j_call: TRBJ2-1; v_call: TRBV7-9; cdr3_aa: CASSLTSSGGGIYNEQFF
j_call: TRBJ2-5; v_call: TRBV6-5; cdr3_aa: CASSYGGSRIGDTQYF
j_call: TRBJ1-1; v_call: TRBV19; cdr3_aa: CASSISQTEAFF
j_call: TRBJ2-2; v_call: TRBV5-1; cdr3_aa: CASSLAGTGWRGTGELFF
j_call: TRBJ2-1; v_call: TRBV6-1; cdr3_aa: CASSRPGLDNEQFF
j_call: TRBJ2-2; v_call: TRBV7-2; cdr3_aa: CASSPLGELFF
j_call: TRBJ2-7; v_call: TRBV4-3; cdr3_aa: CASSQEDATTGEDYEQYF
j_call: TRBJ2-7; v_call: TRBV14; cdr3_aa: CASSQVGPGQGPVEQYF
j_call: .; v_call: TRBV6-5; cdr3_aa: CASSYSPRGGGYEQYF
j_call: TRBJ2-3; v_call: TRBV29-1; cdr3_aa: CSVDLGGTDTQYF
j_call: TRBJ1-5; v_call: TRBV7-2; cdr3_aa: CASSRSRGSNQPQHF
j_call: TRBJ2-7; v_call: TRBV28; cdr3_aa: CASSFRLAESYEQYF